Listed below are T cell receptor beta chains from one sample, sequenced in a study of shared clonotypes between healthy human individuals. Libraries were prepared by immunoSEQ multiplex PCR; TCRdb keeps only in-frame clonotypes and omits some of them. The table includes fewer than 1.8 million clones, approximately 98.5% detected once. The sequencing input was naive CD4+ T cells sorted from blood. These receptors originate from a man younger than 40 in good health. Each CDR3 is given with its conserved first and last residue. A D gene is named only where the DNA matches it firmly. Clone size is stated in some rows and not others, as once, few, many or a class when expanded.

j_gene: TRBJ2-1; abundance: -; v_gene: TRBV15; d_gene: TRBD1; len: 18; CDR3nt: TGTGCCACCAGCAGAGCTCCGACAGGGGTCACTATGAGGAATGAGCAGTTCTTC; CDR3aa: CATSRAPTGVTMRNEQFF
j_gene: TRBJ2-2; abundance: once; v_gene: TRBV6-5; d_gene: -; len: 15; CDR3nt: TGTGCCAGCAGTTACTCGGGTTCAGGTCCCGGGGAGCTGTTTTTT; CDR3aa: CASSYSGSGPGELFF
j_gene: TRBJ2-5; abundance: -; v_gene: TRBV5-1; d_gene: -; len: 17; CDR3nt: TGCGCCAGCAGCCAGGGGAATGTTGTTCGGGGCCAAGAGACCCAGTACTTC; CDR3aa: CASSQGNVVRGQETQYF
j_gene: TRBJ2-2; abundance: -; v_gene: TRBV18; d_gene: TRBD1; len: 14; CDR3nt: TGTGCCAGCTTACTTGACAGGGACACCGGGGAGCTGTTTTTT; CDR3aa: CASLLDRDTGELFF
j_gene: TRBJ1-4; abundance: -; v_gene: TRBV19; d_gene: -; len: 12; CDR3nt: TGTGCCAGTAGTCCCGCCCAGGCTGTCCTGTTTTTT; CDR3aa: CASSPAQAVLFF
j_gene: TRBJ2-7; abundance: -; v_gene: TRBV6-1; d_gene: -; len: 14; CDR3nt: TGTGCCAGCAAAATAGGCTCACCCTCCTACGAGCAGTACTTC; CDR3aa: CASKIGSPSYEQYF
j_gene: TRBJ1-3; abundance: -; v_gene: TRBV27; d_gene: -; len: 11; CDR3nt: TGTGCCAGCAGAAAGGGAAACACCATATATTTT; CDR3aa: CASRKGNTIYF
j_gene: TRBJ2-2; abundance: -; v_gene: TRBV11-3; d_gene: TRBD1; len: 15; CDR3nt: TGTGCCAGCAGGTCGGGACAGGGGTCACCCGGGGAGCTGTTTTTT; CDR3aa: CASRSGQGSPGELFF
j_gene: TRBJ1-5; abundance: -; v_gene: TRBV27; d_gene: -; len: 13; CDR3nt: TGTGCCAGCAGTTTTCAGGGGAGTCAGCCCCAGCATTTT; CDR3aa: CASSFQGSQPQHF
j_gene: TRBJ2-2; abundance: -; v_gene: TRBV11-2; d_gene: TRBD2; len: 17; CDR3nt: TGTGCCAGCAGGGGACTAGCGGGAGTAAAGAACACCGGGGAGCTGTTTTTT; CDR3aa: CASRGLAGVKNTGELFF
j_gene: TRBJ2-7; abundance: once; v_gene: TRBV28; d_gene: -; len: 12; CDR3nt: TGTGCCAGCAGTTGGGGACTCGGCGAGCAGTACTTC; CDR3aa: CASSWGLGEQYF
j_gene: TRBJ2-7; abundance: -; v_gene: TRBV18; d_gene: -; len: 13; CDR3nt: TGTGCCAGCTCACCACCGGGATCCTACGAGCAGTACTTC; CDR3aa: CASSPPGSYEQYF
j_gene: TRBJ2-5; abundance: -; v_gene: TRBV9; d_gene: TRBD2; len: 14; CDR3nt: TGTGCCAGCAGCGTGGGACTAGCGGAAGAGACCCAGTACTTC; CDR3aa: CASSVGLAEETQYF
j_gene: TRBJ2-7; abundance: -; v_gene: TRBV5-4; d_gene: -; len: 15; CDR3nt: TGTGCCAGCAGCTTGGGTGGGGGCAAAACCTACGAGCAGTACTTC; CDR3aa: CASSLGGGKTYEQYF
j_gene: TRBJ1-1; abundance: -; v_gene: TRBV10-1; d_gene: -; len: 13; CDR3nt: TGCGCCAGCAGTGCAGATACGGTCACTGAAGCTTTCTTT; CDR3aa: CASSADTVTEAFF
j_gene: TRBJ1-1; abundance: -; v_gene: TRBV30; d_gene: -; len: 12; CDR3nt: TGTGCCTGGAGTAGGGAGAACACTGAAGCTTTCTTT; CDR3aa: CAWSRENTEAFF